Below are 4 T cell receptor beta chains sequenced from a single sample in a study of cytomegalovirus exposure and HLA in healthy donors (dated 2017 in TCRdb). The library was made by the immunoSEQ multiplex PCR assay. Not all clones reach the TCRdb copy of this immuneACCESS table, which keeps in-frame sequences only. Checked studies attribute under half of the gap to unresolved V genes and leave the rest unexplained. Recorded for this sample are more than 90,000 clones; roughly nine tenths of them occurred a single time. Together, the top ten hold about 4.5% of the sample. The sample comprised PBMCs. The receptors stem from a man aged 18 to 30 in good health and CMV-seropositive.

J is TRBJ2-7 and V is TRBV11-2; 7 nucleotides line up with TRBD1. CDR3 size: 15 residues. The junction had 13 bases not matched to a gene; V was cut back by 5 bases and J by 6 bases. The V gene's germline CDR1 is SGHAT and CDR2 FQNNGV. The CDR3 bases are TGTGCCAGCAGCACAGAGGGGGCCCGGACCTCCGAGCAGTACTTC. Translated, it gives CASSTEGARTSEQYF.

The genes are TRBV5-6 and TRBJ2-3; unclear D gene. Germline-derived CDR1 and CDR2 are SGHDT and YYEEEE. This CDR3 contains 13 residues. The germline V and J ends were trimmed by 1 base and 2 bases, with 5 bases remaining between them. CDR3 nucleotides: TGTGCCAGCAGCTTGTCCATCACAGATACGCAGTATTTT. As protein: CASSLSITDTQYF. Full variable domain (rest looked up from reference TRBV5-6 and TRBJ2-3): DAGVTQSPTHLIKTRGQQVTLRCSPKSGHDTVSWYQQALGQGPQFIFQYYEEEERQRGNFPDRFSGHQFPNYSSELNVNALLLGDSALYLCASSLSITDTQYFGPGTRLTVL.

V usage is TRBV18 and J usage is TRBJ2-5, with D possibly being TRBD1 (5 bases). CDR3 size: 16 residues. CDR1 is KGHSH, CDR2 LQKENI, per germline. The germline V and J ends were trimmed by 3 bases and 3 bases, with 17 bases remaining between them. In DNA, the CDR3 is TGTGCCAGCTCACCTGAGCGAGGACACTTTGAAGAGACCCAGTACTTC. Amino acid sequence: CASSPERGHFEETQYF.

This clone came up once. The chain couples TRBV21-1 to TRBJ2-7; whether TRBD1, the table's D call, matches the DNA was not checked. TRBV21-1 is listed as a pseudogene. There are 15 residues in the CDR3. The CDR3 loop is CASSTSRGRSCEQYF. CDR3 sequence (DNA): TGTGCCAGCAGCACCTCCAGGGGGCGCAGCTGCGAGCAGTACTTC.